This TCR beta chain comes out of a study of blood T cell repertoires in COVID-19. Looking at the study overall: Spain, Italy and the United States supplied samples that represented acute and convalescent COVID-19. Sample material is recorded as cDNA or gDNA derived from T cells, B-cell-depleted T cells, or PBMCs.

Deletions cut 5 bases from V and 4 bases from J, with 17 bases between. The CDR3 is 15 amino acids. Germline CDR1 reads SGHNT; CDR2 reads YYREEE (reference sequence). In the authors' methods: Estimation of nucleated cell counts relied on the amplification of reference gene primers. Sequencing was performed with immunoSEQ multiplex PCR; in TCRdb, only in-frame clones are kept and a portion is missing. V and J calls and clone size are as listed in that table; D and trimming were resolved from the DNA. Of 130,000 or so clones listed, 80% to 90% were seen once; the top ten hold approximately 1.4%. This sequence joins TRBV5-4 and TRBJ2-3, with D possibly being TRBD1 (6 bases). The source material was peripheral blood. The sequence was obtained from a woman in her fifties or sixties with acute or convalescent COVID-19. CDR3 coding DNA: TGTGCCAGCAGATCACAGGGCACCCCGCCAGATACGCAGTATTTT. Residues: CASRSQGTPPDTQYF.